The following is a T cell receptor (beta chain) sequence with its context. Its antigen is not known. The sample comes from a study of shared clonotypes between healthy human individuals. Study-level findings and limits: In the sorted subsets, rarefaction showed sequencing was incomplete despite large depth. With a handful of donors compared, about 5% of naive CD4 clonotypes were shared.

The CDR3 has 15 residues. Germline V gives CDR1 MNHEY, CDR2 SVGAGI. Unmatched junction bases numbered 2, after V lost 4 bases and J lost 6 bases. An even split of each subset's genomic DNA across several immunoSEQ plates was performed. TCRdb's table, derived via immunoSEQ multiplex PCR, lists solely in-frame clones and lacks some. The sample contains some 1,600,000 clones, about 98% of which appear only once. The chain joins TRBV6-5 to TRBJ2-2; 13 bases are a match to TRBD2. This receptor was taken from a man between 25 and 39 years old in good health. The sequencing input was naive CD4+ T cells sorted from blood. Subset denoted: CD45RA+ positively selected. The CDR3 DNA reads TGTGCCAGCAGTTTACTAGCGGGAGGGGCCGGGGAGCTGTTTTTT. Protein product: CASSLLAGGAGELFF.